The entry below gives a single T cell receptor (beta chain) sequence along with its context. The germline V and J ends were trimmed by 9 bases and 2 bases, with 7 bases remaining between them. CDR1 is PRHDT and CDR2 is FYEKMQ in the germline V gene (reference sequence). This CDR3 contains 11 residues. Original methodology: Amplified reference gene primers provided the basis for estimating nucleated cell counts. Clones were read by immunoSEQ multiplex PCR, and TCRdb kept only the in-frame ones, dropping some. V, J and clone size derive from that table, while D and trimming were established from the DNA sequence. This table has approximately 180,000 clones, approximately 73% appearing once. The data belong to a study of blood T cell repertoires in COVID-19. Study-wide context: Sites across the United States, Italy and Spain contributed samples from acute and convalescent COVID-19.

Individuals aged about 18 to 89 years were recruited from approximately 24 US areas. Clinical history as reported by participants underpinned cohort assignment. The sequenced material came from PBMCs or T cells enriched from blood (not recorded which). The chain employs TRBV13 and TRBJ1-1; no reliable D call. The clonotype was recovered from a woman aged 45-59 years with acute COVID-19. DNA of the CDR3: TGTGCCAGTAGACTTAACACTGAAGCTTTCTTT. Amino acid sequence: CASRLNTEAFF.